This T cell receptor beta chain was identified in a study of blood T cell repertoires in COVID-19. Study overall: PBMCs, B-cell-depleted T cells, or T cells were the source of the cDNA or gDNA that made up the material.

Germline assignment: CDR1 SGDLS and CDR2 YYNGEE. V lost 2 bases, J lost 4 bases, and 6 bases stayed unmatched. The CDR3 length is 16 residues. Clinical history as reported by participants underpinned cohort assignment. Recovery among Cohort 3 donors was established by two negative PCRs, clearance, or symptom resolution. This clone has just one count. The method was immunoSEQ multiplex PCR; TCRdb's version includes in-frame clones alone and lacks a portion of them. The data show roughly 350,000 clones, 92% seen once. The chain is built from TRBV9 and TRBJ2-2; 9 nucleotides line up with TRBD1. The receptor's source is a woman in her twenties or thirties who had recovered from COVID-19. Sequencing was performed on PBMCs or T cells enriched from blood (not recorded which). The CDR3 is CASSVFGQGSTGELFF. In DNA, the CDR3 is TGTGCCAGCAGCGTTTTTGGACAGGGGAGCACCGGGGAGCTGTTTTTT.